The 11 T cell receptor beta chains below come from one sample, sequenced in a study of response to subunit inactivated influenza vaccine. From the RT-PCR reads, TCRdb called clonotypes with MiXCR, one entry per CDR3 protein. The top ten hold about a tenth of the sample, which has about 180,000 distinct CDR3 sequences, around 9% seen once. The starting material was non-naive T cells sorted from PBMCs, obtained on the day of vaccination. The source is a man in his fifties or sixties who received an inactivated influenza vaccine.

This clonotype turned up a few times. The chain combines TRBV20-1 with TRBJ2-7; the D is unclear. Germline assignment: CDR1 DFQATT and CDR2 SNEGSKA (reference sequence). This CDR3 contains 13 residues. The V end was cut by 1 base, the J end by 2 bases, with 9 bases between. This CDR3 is CSARVFSAYEQYF. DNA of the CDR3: TGCAGTGCTAGAGTTTTCAGCGCCTACGAGCAGTACTTC.

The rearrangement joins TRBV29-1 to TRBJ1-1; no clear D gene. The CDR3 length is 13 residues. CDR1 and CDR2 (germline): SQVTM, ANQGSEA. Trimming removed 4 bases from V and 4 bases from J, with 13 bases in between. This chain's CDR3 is CSVGPQHSTEAFF. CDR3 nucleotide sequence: TGCAGCGTTGGGCCCCAACACTCCACTGAAGCTTTCTTT. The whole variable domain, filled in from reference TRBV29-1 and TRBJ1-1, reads SAVISQKPSRDICQRGTSLTIQCQVDSQVTMMFWYRQQPGQSLTLIATANQGSEATYESGFVIDKFPISRPNLTFSTLTVSNMSPEDSSIYLCSVGPQHSTEAFFGQGTRLTVV.

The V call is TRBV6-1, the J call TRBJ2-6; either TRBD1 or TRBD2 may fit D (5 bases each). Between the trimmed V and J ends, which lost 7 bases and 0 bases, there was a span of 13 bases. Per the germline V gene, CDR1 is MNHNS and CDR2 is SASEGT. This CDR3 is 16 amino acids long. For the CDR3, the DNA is TGTGCCAGCACCAAGGGACGGTACTCTGGGGCCAACGTCCTGACTTTC. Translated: CASTKGRYSGANVLTF.

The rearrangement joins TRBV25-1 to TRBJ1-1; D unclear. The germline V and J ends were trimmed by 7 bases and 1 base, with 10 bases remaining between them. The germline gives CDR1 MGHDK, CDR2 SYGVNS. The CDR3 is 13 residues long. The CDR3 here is CASKVLGNTEAFF. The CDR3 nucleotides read TGTGCCAGCAAGGTCTTGGGGAACACTGAAGCTTTCTTT.

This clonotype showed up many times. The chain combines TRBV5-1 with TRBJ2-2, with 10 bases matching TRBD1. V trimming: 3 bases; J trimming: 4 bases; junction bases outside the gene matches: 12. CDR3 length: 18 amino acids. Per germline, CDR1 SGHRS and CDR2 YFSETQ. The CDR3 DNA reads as TGCGCCAGCAGCTATCGCTCGCCGGGACAGGGGAGCACCGGGGAGCTGTTTTTT. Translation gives CASSYRSPGQGSTGELFF. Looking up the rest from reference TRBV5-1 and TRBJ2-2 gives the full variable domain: KAGVTQTPRYLIKTRGQQVTLSCSPISGHRSVSWYQQTPGQGLQFLFEYFSETQRNKGNFPGRFSGRQFSNSRSEMNVSTLELGDSALYLCASSYRSPGQGSTGELFFGEGSRLTVL.

CDR3 DNA sequence: TGTGCCAGCAGCCAAGATAGCGCAGCCGGCACAGATACGCAGTATTTT. Translating it yields CASSQDSAAGTDTQYF. The genes are TRBV4-2 and TRBJ2-3, with D perhaps TRBD2 (5 bases). This CDR3 comprises 16 residues. With 0 bases removed from V and 1 base from J, the gap between germline ends came to 11 bases. Germline V gives CDR1 LGHNA, CDR2 YNFKEQ.

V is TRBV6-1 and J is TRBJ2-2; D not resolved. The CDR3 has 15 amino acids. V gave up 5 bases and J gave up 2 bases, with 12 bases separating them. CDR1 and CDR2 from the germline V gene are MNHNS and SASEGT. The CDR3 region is CASSPERLNTGELFF. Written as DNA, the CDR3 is TGTGCCAGCAGTCCCGAGAGATTAAACACCGGGGAGCTGTTTTTT.

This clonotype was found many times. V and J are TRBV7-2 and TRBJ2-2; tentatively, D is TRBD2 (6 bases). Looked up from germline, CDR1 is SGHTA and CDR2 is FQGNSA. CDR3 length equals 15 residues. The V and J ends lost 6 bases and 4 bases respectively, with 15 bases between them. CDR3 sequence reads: CASRPPGLSTGELFF. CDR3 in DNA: TGTGCCAGCAGGCCTCCGGGACTCTCCACCGGGGAGCTGTTTTTT.

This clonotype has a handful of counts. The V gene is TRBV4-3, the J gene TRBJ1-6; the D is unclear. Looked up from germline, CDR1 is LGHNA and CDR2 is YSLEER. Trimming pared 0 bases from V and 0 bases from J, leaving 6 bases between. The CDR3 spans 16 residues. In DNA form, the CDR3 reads TGCGCCAGCAGCCAAGATTCGGGCTCCTATAATTCACCCCTCCACTTT. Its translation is CASSQDSGSYNSPLHF.

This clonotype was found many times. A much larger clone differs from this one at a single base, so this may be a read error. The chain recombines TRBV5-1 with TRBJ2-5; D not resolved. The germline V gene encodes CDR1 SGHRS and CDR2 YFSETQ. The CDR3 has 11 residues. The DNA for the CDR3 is TGTGCCAGCAGCTTAGAAGAGACCCAGTACTTC. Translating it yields CASSLEETQYF. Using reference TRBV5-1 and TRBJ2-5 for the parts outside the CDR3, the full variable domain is KAGVTQTPRYLIKTRGQQVTLSCSPISGHRSVSWYQQTPGQGLQFLFEYFSETQRNKGNFPGRFSGRQFSNSRSEMNVSTLELGDSALYLCASSLEETQYFGPGTRLLVL.

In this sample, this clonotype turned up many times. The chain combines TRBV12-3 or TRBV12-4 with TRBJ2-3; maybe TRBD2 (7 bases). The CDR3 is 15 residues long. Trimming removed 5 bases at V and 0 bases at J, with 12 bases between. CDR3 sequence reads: CASSDGGRSTDTQYF. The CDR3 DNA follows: TGTGCCAGCAGTGACGGGGGGCGTAGCACAGATACGCAGTATTTT.